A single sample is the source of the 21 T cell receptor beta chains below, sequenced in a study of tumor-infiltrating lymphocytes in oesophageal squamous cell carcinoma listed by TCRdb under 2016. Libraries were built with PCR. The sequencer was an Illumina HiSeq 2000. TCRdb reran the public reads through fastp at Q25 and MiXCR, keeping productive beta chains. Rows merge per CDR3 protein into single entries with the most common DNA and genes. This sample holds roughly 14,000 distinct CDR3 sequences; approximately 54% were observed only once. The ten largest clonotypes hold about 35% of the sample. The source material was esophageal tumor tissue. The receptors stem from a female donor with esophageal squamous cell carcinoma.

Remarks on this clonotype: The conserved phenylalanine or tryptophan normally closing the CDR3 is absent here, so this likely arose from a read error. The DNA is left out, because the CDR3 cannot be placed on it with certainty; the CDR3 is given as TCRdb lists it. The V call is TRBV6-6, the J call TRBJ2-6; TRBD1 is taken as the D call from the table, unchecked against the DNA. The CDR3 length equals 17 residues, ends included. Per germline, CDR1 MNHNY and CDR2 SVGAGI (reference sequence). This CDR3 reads CASSVNLGQVYEQYFGA.

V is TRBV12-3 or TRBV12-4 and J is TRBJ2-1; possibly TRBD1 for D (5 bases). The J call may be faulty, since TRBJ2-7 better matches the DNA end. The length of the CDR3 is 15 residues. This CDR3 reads CASSLVQGVSYEQYF. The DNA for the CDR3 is TGTGCCAGCAGTTTGGTTCAGGGCGTTTCCTACGAGCAGTACTTC.

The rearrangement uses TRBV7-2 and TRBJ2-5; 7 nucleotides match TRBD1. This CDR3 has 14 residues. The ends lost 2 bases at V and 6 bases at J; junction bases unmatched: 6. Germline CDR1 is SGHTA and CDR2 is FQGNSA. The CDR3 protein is CASSLPQGYQTQYF. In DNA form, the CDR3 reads TGTGCCAGCAGCTTACCACAGGGGTACCAGACCCAGTACTTC.

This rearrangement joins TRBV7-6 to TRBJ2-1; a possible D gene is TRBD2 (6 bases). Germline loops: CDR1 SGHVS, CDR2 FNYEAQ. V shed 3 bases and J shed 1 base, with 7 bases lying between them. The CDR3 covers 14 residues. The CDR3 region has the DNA TGTGCCAGCAGCTTCGGGACTTCCTACAATGAGCAGTTCTTC. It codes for CASSFGTSYNEQFF.

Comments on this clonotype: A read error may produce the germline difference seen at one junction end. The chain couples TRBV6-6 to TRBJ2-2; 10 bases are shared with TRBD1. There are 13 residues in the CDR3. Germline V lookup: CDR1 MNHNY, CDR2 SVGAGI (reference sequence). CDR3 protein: CASSDGTGALVVF. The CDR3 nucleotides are TGTGCCAGCAGTGACGGGACAGGGGCTCTGGTCGTCTTT.

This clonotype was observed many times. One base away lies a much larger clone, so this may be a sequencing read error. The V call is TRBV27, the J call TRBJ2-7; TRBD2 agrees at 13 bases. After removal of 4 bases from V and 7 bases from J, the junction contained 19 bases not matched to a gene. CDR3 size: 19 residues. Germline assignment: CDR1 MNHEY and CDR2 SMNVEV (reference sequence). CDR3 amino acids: CASSSMGGGLAGEGNEQYF. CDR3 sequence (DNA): TGTGCCAGCAGTTCAATGGGTGGCGGACTAGCGGGAGAGGGCAATGAGCAGTACTTC.

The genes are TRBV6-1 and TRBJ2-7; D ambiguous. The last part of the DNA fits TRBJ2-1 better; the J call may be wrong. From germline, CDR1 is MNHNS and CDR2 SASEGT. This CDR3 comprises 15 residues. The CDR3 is CASSVERSSSYEQFF. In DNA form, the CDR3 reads TGTGCCAGCAGTGTAGAGCGATCAAGCTCCTACGAGCAGTTCTTC.

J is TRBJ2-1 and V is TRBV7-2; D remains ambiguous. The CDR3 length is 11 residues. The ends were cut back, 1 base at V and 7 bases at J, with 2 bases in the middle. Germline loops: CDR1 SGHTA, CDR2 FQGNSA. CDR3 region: CASSLVNEQFF. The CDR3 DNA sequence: TGTGCCAGCAGCTTAGTGAATGAGCAGTTCTTC.

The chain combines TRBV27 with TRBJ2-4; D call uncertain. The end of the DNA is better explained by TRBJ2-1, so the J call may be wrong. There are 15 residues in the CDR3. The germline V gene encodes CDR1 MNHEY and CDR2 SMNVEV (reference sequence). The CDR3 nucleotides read TGTGCCAGCGTTGCGACTGGACGGATATACAATGAGCAGTTCTTC. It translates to CASVATGRIYNEQFF.

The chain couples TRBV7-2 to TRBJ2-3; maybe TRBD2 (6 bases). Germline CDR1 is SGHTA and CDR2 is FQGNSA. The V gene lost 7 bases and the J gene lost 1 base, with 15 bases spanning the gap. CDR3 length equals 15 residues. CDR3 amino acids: CASTGRRGRTDTQYF. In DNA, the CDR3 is TGTGCCAGCACAGGCAGGCGGGGTCGCACAGATACGCAGTATTTT.

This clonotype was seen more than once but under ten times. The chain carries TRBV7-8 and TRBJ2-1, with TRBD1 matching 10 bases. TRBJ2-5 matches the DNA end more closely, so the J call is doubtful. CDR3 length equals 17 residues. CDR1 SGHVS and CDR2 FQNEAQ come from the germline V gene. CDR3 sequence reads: CASSSPSTGGTRGTQYF. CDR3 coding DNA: TGTGCCAGCAGCTCCCCCTCGACAGGGGGCACTCGAGGGACCCAGTACTTC.

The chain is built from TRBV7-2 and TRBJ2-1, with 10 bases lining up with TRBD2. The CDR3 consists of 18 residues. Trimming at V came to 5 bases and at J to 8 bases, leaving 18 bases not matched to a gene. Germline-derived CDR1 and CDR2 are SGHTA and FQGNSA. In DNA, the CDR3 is TGTGCCAGCAGCCTTACAGGATTGGCGGCTAGCGGGAGCCATGAGCAGTTCTTC. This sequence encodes CASSLTGLAASGSHEQFF. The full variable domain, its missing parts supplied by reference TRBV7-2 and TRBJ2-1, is GAGVSQSPSNKVTEKGKDVELRCDPISGHTALYWYRQSLGQGLEFLIYFQGNSAPDKSGLPSDRFSAERTGGSVSTLTIQRTQQEDSAVYLCASSLTGLAASGSHEQFFGPGTRLTVL.

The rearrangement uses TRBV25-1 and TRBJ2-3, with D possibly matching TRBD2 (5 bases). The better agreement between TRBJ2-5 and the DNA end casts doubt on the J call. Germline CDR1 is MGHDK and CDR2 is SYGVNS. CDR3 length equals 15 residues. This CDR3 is CASSDPGLTQETQYF. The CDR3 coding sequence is TGTGCCAGCAGTGACCCCGGACTGACGCAAGAGACCCAGTACTTC.

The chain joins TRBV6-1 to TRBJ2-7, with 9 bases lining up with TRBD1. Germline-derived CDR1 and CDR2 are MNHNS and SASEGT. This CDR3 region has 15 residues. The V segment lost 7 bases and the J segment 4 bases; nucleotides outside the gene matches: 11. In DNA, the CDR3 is TGTGCCAGCACCCCGTCCGGGACAGGGAGATACGAGCAGTACTTC. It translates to CASTPSGTGRYEQYF.

The CDR3 nucleotides read TGCAGTGCTAGGTGGACTAACTCCTACGAGCAGTACTTC. It is translated as CSARWTNSYEQYF. The V and J genes are TRBV20-1 and TRBJ2-1, with D perhaps TRBD2 (6 bases). The J call is in doubt because the DNA end fits TRBJ2-7 better. The CDR3 has 13 amino acids. The V gene's germline CDR1 is DFQATT and CDR2 SNEGSKA (reference sequence).

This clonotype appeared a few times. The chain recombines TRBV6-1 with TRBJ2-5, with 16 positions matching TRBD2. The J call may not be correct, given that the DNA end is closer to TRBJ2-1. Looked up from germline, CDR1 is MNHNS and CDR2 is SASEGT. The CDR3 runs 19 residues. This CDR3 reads CASRFRPGTSGGAYNEQFF. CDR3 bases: TGTGCCAGCAGATTTCGTCCCGGGACTAGCGGGGGGGCCTACAATGAGCAGTTCTTC.

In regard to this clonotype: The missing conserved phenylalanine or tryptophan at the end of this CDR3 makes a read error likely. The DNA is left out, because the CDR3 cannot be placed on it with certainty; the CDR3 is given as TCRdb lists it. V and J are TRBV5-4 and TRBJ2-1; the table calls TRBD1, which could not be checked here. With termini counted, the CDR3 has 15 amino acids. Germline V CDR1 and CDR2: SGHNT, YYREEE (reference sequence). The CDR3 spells CASSLGQEYGYTFGS.

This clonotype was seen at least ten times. The CDR3 bases are TGTGCCAGCAGTTTGGGGGGGGGTCAGCCCCAGCATTTT. Its protein product is CASSLGGGQPQHF. V gene TRBV12-3 or TRBV12-4 combines with J gene TRBJ1-5; D is perhaps TRBD1 (5 bases). The V end was cut by 3 bases, the J end by 6 bases, with 9 bases between. The CDR3 loop spans 13 amino acids.

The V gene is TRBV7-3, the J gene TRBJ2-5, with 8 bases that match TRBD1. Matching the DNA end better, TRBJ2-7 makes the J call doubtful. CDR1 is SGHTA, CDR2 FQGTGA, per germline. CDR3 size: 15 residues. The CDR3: CASSLGTGATYEQYF. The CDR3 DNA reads TGTGCCAGCAGCTTAGGGACAGGCGCGACCTACGAGCAGTACTTC.

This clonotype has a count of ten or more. CDR3 amino acids: CASSLPLAGGTSYNEQFF. DNA for the CDR3: TGCGCCAGCAGCTTGCCACTAGCGGGAGGTACCTCCTACAATGAGCAGTTCTTC. The J gene is TRBJ2-1, the V gene TRBV5-1, with TRBD2 matching over 12 bases. This CDR3 spans 18 amino acids. The V segment lost 1 base and the J segment 0 bases; nucleotides outside the gene matches: 5. CDR1 SGHRS and CDR2 YFSETQ come from the germline V gene. The full variable domain, completed using reference TRBV5-1 and TRBJ2-1, is KAGVTQTPRYLIKTRGQQVTLSCSPISGHRSVSWYQQTPGQGLQFLFEYFSETQRNKGNFPGRFSGRQFSNSRSEMNVSTLELGDSALYLCASSLPLAGGTSYNEQFFGPGTRLTVL.

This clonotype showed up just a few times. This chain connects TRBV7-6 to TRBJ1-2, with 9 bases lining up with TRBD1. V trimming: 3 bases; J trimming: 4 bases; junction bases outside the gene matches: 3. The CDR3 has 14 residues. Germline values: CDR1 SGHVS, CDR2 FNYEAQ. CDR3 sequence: CASSLGQGGYGYTF. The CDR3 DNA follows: TGTGCCAGCAGCTTGGGACAGGGTGGCTATGGCTACACCTTC.